What follows are 24 T cell receptor beta chains derived from one specimen sequenced in a study of T-cell reconstitution after alpha-beta-depleted transplantation in children. For TCRbeta, the library was prepared with unique molecular identifiers. TCRdb fed the PCR reads into MiXCR, producing one record per CDR3 protein. The data show 81,000 or so distinct CDR3 sequences, with about 14% seen just once and about 19% held by the top ten. The sample consisted of PBMCs, mostly from graft donor cells, taken 180 days after TCRalphabeta/CD19-depleted stem cell transplant. The receptors shown here come from a male patient aged 2 to 10 who had a stem cell transplant for acute lymphoblastic leukemia, so the T cells may come from the graft donor.

This clonotype has more than one count but fewer than ten. This chain connects TRBV7-2 to TRBJ1-2, with 10 nucleotides matching TRBD1. J was trimmed by 10 bases and V by 3 bases; bases with no gene match: 5. CDR1 and CDR2 (germline): SGHTA, FQGNSA. The CDR3 runs to 13 residues. The CDR3 coding sequence is TGTGCCAGCAGCTTCCCGGGACAGGGGCACTACACCTTC. This sequence encodes CASSFPGQGHYTF.

This clonotype has a count of ten or more. The chain recombines TRBV5-5 with TRBJ2-2; 13 bases are a match to TRBD2. V gave up 4 bases and J gave up 3 bases; unmatched junction bases: 9. The length of the CDR3 is 18 residues. Germline loops: CDR1 SGHKS, CDR2 YYEKEE (reference sequence). In nucleotides, the CDR3 is TGTGCCAGCAGCGCCACACCACTAGCGGGGGGGCACACCGGGGAGCTGTTTTTT. It encodes CASSATPLAGGHTGELFF. The full variable domain, completed using reference TRBV5-5 and TRBJ2-2, is DAGVTQSPTHLIKTRGQQVTLRCSPISGHKSVSWYQQVLGQGPQFIFQYYEKEERGRGNFPDRFSARQFPNYSSELNVNALLLGDSALYLCASSATPLAGGHTGELFFGEGSRLTVL.

The V and J genes are TRBV2 and TRBJ2-2; D might be TRBD2 (6 bases). Trimming removed 6 bases from V and 6 bases from J, with 14 bases in between. In germline, CDR1 is SNHLY, CDR2 FYNNEI. This CDR3 comprises 14 residues. Written as DNA, the CDR3 is TGTGCCAGCAGGTCCCCCCGGAGGGCCGGGGAGCTGTTTTTT. It yields the protein CASRSPRRAGELFF. Together with reference TRBV2 and TRBJ2-2, the CDR3 gives the full variable domain: EPEVTQTPSHQVTQMGQEVILRCVPISNHLYFYWYRQILGQKVEFLVSFYNNEISEKSEIFDDQFSVERPDGSNFTLKIRSTKLEDSAMYFCASRSPRRAGELFFGEGSRLTVL.

This clonotype was seen ten or more times. This sequence joins TRBV20-1 and TRBJ2-3; 13 positions agree with TRBD2. CDR3 size: 14 residues. With 0 bases clipped from V and 14 bases from J, the junction kept 8 bases outside the gene matches. CDR1 and CDR2 (germline): DFQATT, SNEGSKA (reference sequence). In nucleotides, the CDR3 is TGCAGTGCTAGAGATCTCGGACTAGCGGGAGAGGGGTATTTT. This translates into CSARDLGLAGEGYF.

The rearrangement joins TRBV12-3 or TRBV12-4 to TRBJ2-2; D possibly corresponds to TRBD2 (5 bases). V was pared by 6 bases and J by 3 bases, with 14 bases between. The CDR3 spans 15 residues. For the CDR3, the DNA is TGTGCCAGCAGCATCACGGGGATCTACACCGGGGAGCTGTTTTTT. This sequence encodes CASSITGIYTGELFF.

This clonotype has a handful of counts. This chain links TRBV20-1 with TRBJ2-7, with D hard to call. Germline V gene lookup returns CDR1 DFQATT and CDR2 SNEGSKA (reference sequence). V was trimmed by 3 bases and J by 5 bases, leaving 14 bases between them. This CDR3 is built from 13 residues. CDR3 nucleotide sequence: TGCAGTGCTAGTCCGCGTGTCTCTCACGAGCAGTACTTC. Translated, it gives CSASPRVSHEQYF.

The table lists this clonotype with many counts. This chain connects TRBV12-3 or TRBV12-4 to TRBJ2-1; D assignment may be TRBD1 or TRBD2 (5 bases each). The CDR3 has 14 residues. Trimming cost V 5 bases and J 4 bases, with 12 bases left between them. CDR3 nucleotides: TGTGCCAGCAGTCCGGGACGGCGGTACAATGAGCAGTTCTTC. It encodes CASSPGRRYNEQFF.

The chain joins TRBV6-1 to TRBJ1-1; D is uncertain. V was shortened by 6 bases and J by 4 bases, with 27 bases between the two germline ends. CDR1 and CDR2 from the germline V gene are MNHNS and SASEGT. The CDR3 has 18 amino acids. CDR3 sequence (DNA): TGTGCCAGCAGCTCCCTTGTGGGTTTTCGGACGTTGAGCACTGAAGCTTTCTTT. This translates into CASSSLVGFRTLSTEAFF.

Relative to its sample, this clonotype is medium-sized (0.01 to 0.1%). The chain has TRBV5-1 and TRBJ1-1; D gene unclear. The V gene's germline CDR1 is SGHRS and CDR2 YFSETQ. The CDR3 runs to 17 residues. The ends were cut back, 4 bases at V and 3 bases at J, with 22 bases in the middle. The CDR3 region is CASSAGEGFPLYTEAFF. CDR3 coding DNA: TGCGCCAGCAGCGCCGGGGAGGGATTCCCCCTCTACACTGAAGCTTTCTTT.

This clonotype showed up many times. The CDR3 reads CATSGWDKNIQYF. The CDR3, as DNA: TGTGCCACCAGCGGATGGGACAAAAACATTCAGTACTTC. V usage is TRBV15 and J usage is TRBJ2-4; D remains ambiguous. V was trimmed by 5 bases and J by 3 bases, leaving 8 bases between them. CDR1 LNHNV and CDR2 YYDKDF come from the germline V gene (reference sequence). CDR3 size: 13 residues.

This clonotype was seen only a few times. This rearrangement joins TRBV7-2 to TRBJ1-1; 7 bases line up with TRBD1. Trimming at V came to 3 bases and at J to 4 bases, leaving 8 bases not matched to a gene. The CDR3 runs to 15 residues. Germline loops: CDR1 SGHTA, CDR2 FQGNSA. CDR3 nucleotides: TGTGCCAGCAGCTTCAACCGGGACAGAGCCACTGAAGCTTTCTTT. Protein sequence: CASSFNRDRATEAFF. The variable domain in full, completed from reference TRBV7-2 and TRBJ1-1, reads GAGVSQSPSNKVTEKGKDVELRCDPISGHTALYWYRQSLGQGLEFLIYFQGNSAPDKSGLPSDRFSAERTGGSVSTLTIQRTQQEDSAVYLCASSFNRDRATEAFFGQGTRLTVV.

The chain uses TRBV11-2 and TRBJ2-1; TRBD1 might be the D (5 bases). The CDR3 consists of 20 residues. The V end was cut by 2 bases, the J end by 3 bases, with 26 bases between. The germline V gene encodes CDR1 SGHAT and CDR2 FQNNGV. The CDR3 is CASSLLPPIFTGPIYNEQFF. Here the CDR3 DNA reads TGTGCCAGCAGCTTACTCCCCCCGATCTTTACAGGACCGATCTACAATGAGCAGTTCTTC.

This clonotype was counted only a few times. V gene TRBV18 combines with J gene TRBJ2-1, with D uncertain. This CDR3 is built from 12 residues. From germline, CDR1 is KGHSH and CDR2 LQKENI. Between the trimmed V and J ends, which lost 1 base and 7 bases, there was a span of 5 bases. CDR3 DNA sequence: TGTGCCAGCTCACCACGGGTAAATGAGCAGTTCTTC. Amino acids: CASSPRVNEQFF. The full variable domain, completed using reference TRBV18 and TRBJ2-1, is NAGVMQNPRHLVRRRGQEARLRCSPMKGHSHVYWYRQLPEEGLKFMVYLQKENIIDESGMPKERFSAEFPKEGPSILRIQQVVRGDSAAYFCASSPRVNEQFFGPGTRLTVL.

The chain employs TRBV27 and TRBJ2-2; TRBD1 agrees at 7 bases. After removal of 3 bases from V and 2 bases from J, the junction contained 6 bases not matched to a gene. The CDR3 runs 16 residues. Germline lookup yields CDR1 MNHEY and CDR2 SMNVEV (reference sequence). CDR3 residues: CASSFWGQRNTGELFF. CDR3 nucleotides: TGTGCCAGCAGTTTTTGGGGACAGAGAAACACCGGGGAGCTGTTTTTT.

Only a few counts were recorded for this clonotype. The CDR3 is CASSPPGQIEAFF. The CDR3 nucleotides are TGCGCCAGCAGCCCACCAGGACAGATTGAAGCTTTCTTT. J is TRBJ1-1 and V is TRBV4-1, with D possibly TRBD1 on 6 matching bases. Trimming stripped 4 bases from V and 7 bases from J, with 13 bases between. The CDR3 is made up of 13 amino acids. Germline V lookup: CDR1 MGHRA, CDR2 YSYEKL.

V usage is TRBV6-2 or TRBV6-3 and J usage is TRBJ2-1; 10 positions agree with TRBD2. Trimming took 2 bases from V and 1 from J; bases not matched to a gene: 11. Germline V CDR1 and CDR2: MNHEY, SVGEGT. CDR3 size: 19 residues. This CDR3 is CASSYALAGAPGSYNEQFF. CDR3 coding DNA: TGTGCCAGCAGTTACGCGCTAGCGGGGGCTCCGGGTTCCTACAATGAGCAGTTCTTC.

The CDR3 nucleotides read TGCGCCAGCAGCGAAGTCCAGCGGGGGGTGAACACAGATACGCAGTATTTT. Translating it yields CASSEVQRGVNTDTQYF. The chain is built from TRBV4-1 and TRBJ2-3; 9 bases match TRBD2. Germline lookup yields CDR1 MGHRA and CDR2 YSYEKL. This CDR3 comprises 17 residues. The trim removed 5 bases at V and 2 bases at J, leaving 11 bases unmatched.

This clonotype has ten or more counts. This sequence joins TRBV20-1 and TRBJ1-6; the D gene is possibly TRBD1 (5 bases). The CDR3 spans 14 residues. Trimming took 2 bases from V and 9 from J, leaving 14 bases between them. Germline lookup yields CDR1 DFQATT and CDR2 SNEGSKA (reference sequence). The CDR3 protein is CSARSSGQSSPLHF. In DNA, the CDR3 is TGCAGTGCTAGAAGCTCAGGGCAGTCTTCACCCCTCCACTTT.

The rearrangement links TRBV6-5 to TRBJ2-1; tentative D call: TRBD2 (7 bases). V dropped 2 bases and J dropped 5 bases, with 19 bases sitting between them. The CDR3 is 17 amino acids. The germline gives CDR1 MNHEY, CDR2 SVGAGI. The chain's CDR3 is CASSYRKGGLYNNEQFF. The CDR3 region has the DNA TGTGCCAGCAGTTACCGTAAGGGGGGGCTTTATAACAATGAGCAGTTCTTC.

This chain connects TRBV7-8 to TRBJ2-2, with D possibly being TRBD1 (5 bases). Germline CDR1 and CDR2: SGHVS and FQNEAQ. V lost 2 bases to trimming and J lost 5 bases, with 9 bases between them. The CDR3 extends over 14 amino acids. The CDR3 nucleotides are TGTGCCAGCAGCTTAAAGTCAGGGACCGGGGAGCTGTTTTTT. Its translation is CASSLKSGTGELFF.

This clonotype occurred many times. The chain is built from TRBV9 and TRBJ1-6, with D uncertain. The CDR3 spans 15 residues. V lost 0 bases and J 0 bases, leaving 4 bases between the germline ends. The germline gives CDR1 SGDLS, CDR2 YYNGEE. The DNA for the CDR3 is TGTGCCAGCAGCGTAGTGGGCTCCTATAATTCACCCCTCCACTTT. Amino acids: CASSVVGSYNSPLHF.

In this sample, this clonotype turned up many times. CDR3 region: CASSLARGTPSEQYF. The CDR3 nucleotides are TGCGCCAGCAGCTTGGCCCGCGGTACCCCGAGCGAGCAGTACTTC. V gene TRBV5-1 combines with J gene TRBJ2-7; D is unresolved. Germline V gene lookup returns CDR1 SGHRS and CDR2 YFSETQ. The CDR3 loop spans 15 amino acids. Trimming stripped 0 bases from V and 6 bases from J, with 16 bases between. The full variable domain, completed using reference TRBV5-1 and TRBJ2-7, is KAGVTQTPRYLIKTRGQQVTLSCSPISGHRSVSWYQQTPGQGLQFLFEYFSETQRNKGNFPGRFSGRQFSNSRSEMNVSTLELGDSALYLCASSLARGTPSEQYFGPGTRLTVT.

This sequence joins TRBV10-3 and TRBJ1-1; D gene uncertain. This CDR3 has 11 amino acids. Germline V CDR1 and CDR2: ENHRY, SYGVKD. Trimming removed 6 bases at V and 7 bases at J, with 9 bases between. The CDR3 nucleotides read TGTGCCATCAGCCGAGGAGGTGAAGCTTTCTTT. Its protein is CAISRGGEAFF.

The sample holds a few counts of this clonotype. The chain joins TRBV20-1 to TRBJ2-7; 16 nucleotides align to TRBD2. The length of the CDR3 is 17 residues. Germline V gives CDR1 DFQATT, CDR2 SNEGSKA (reference sequence). J lost 4 bases, V lost 1 base, and 7 bases had no gene match. The CDR3 loop is CSARAQGLAGGRYEQYF. The CDR3 DNA follows: TGCAGTGCTAGAGCTCAGGGACTAGCGGGGGGGCGGTACGAGCAGTACTTC.